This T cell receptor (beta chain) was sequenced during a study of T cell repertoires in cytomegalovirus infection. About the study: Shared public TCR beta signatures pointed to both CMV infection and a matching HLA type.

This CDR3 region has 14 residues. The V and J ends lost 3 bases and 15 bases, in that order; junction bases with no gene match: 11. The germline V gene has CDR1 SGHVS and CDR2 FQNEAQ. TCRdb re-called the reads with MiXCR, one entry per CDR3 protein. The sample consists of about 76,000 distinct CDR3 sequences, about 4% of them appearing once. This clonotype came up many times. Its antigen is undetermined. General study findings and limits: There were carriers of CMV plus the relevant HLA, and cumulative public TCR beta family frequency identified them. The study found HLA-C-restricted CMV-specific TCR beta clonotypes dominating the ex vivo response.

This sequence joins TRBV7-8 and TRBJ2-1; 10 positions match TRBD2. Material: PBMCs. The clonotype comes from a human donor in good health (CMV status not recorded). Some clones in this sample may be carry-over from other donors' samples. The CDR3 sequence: CASSFSTSSGSLFF. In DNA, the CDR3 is TGTGCCAGCAGCTTCTCAACGTCTAGCGGGAGCTTGTTCTTC.